This TCR beta chain was identified during a study of blood T cell repertoires in COVID-19. The V segment lost 0 bases and the J segment 5 bases; nucleotides outside the gene matches: 9. The CDR3 is made up of 18 amino acids. The germline CDR1 and CDR2 sequences are LGHNA and YNFKEQ. Generated by immunoSEQ multiplex PCR, the TCRdb table keeps only in-frame clones and is missing some. The sample consists of 50,000 to 60,000 clones, about nine tenths of them appearing once. The origin of this receptor is a man older than 75 with active or convalescent COVID-19. Material for sequencing was peripheral blood. The rearrangement links TRBV4-2 to TRBJ2-3; 12 bases align to TRBD1. The CDR3 nucleotides read TGTGCCAGCAGCCAAGATCCCCAGGGGACAGGGGGCATAGATACGCAGTATTTT. It yields the protein CASSQDPQGTGGIDTQYF.